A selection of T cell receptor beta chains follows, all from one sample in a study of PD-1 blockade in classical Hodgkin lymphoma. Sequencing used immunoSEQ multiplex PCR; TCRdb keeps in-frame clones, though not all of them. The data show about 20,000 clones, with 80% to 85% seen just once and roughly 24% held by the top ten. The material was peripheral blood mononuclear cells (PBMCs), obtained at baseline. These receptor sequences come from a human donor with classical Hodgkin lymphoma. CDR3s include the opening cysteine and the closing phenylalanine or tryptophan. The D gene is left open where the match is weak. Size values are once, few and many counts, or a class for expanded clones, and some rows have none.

CDR3: CASSLFGGLRNQPQHF
DNA: TGTGCCAGCAGTTTATTCGGGGGGCTGAGGAATCAGCCCCAGCATTTT
D: -
J: TRBJ1-5
V: TRBV28
size: -

CDR3: CASSGLAGGQYNEQFF
DNA: TGCGCCAGCAGCGGATTAGCGGGGGGACAATACAATGAGCAGTTCTTC
D: TRBD2
J: TRBJ2-1
V: TRBV5-1
size: -

CDR3: CASSTLGANTEAFF
DNA: TGTGCCAGTAGTACCCTCGGAGCGAACACTGAAGCTTTCTTT
D: -
J: TRBJ1-1
V: TRBV19
size: -

CDR3: CASSIGTATEAFF
DNA: TGTGCCAGTAGTATCGGGACAGCTACTGAAGCTTTCTTT
D: TRBD1
J: TRBJ1-1
V: TRBV19
size: medium-sized

CDR3: CASEVQGSDTQYF
DNA: TGTGCCAGCGAGGTGCAGGGCTCGGATACGCAGTATTTT
D: -
J: TRBJ2-3
V: TRBV7-8
size: -

CDR3: CASIYREGWTGELFF
DNA: TGTGCCAGCATTTACAGGGAAGGTTGGACCGGGGAGCTGTTTTTT
D: -
J: TRBJ2-2
V: TRBV2
size: -

CDR3: CASRFRGAETQYF
DNA: TGTGCCAGCAGGTTTCGGGGGGCGGAGACCCAGTACTTC
D: -
J: TRBJ2-5
V: TRBV27
size: -

CDR3: CASSEGGNTDTQYF
DNA: TGCGCCAGCAGTGAGGGGGGTAACACAGATACGCAGTATTTT
D: -
J: TRBJ2-3
V: TRBV10-1
size: -

CDR3: CASSQPQGGINSPLHF
DNA: TGCGCCAGCAGCCAACCCCAGGGCGGGATCAATTCACCCCTCCACTTT
D: -
J: TRBJ1-6
V: TRBV4-1
size: few

CDR3: CASSQGLNTEAFF
DNA: TGTGCCAGTAGTCAGGGGCTGAACACTGAAGCTTTCTTT
D: -
J: TRBJ1-1
V: TRBV19
size: -

CDR3: CASSTGEYGYTF
DNA: TGTGCCAGCAGTACAGGGGAATATGGCTACACCTTC
D: TRBD1
J: TRBJ1-2
V: TRBV28
size: -

CDR3: CASSPEGLALVDTQYF
DNA: TGTGCCAGCAGTCCGGAGGGACTAGCGTTAGTCGATACGCAGTATTTT
D: TRBD2
J: TRBJ2-3
V: TRBV27
size: -

CDR3: CASSLGSGTQYF
DNA: TGTGCCAGCAGTTTAGGTTCGGGGACCCAGTACTTC
D: -
J: TRBJ2-5
V: TRBV28
size: -

CDR3: CASSVDGRTSGNTIYF
DNA: TGTGCCAGCAGCGTAGACGGCCGTACCTCTGGAAACACCATATATTTT
D: -
J: TRBJ1-3
V: TRBV9
size: -

CDR3: CASTGLRRGPSYEQYF
DNA: TGTGCCAGCACTGGACTACGGCGGGGGCCCTCCTACGAGCAGTACTTC
D: -
J: TRBJ2-7
V: TRBV2
size: -

CDR3: CASSFDGNTDTQYF
DNA: TGTGCCAGCAGCTTCGACGGGAACACAGATACGCAGTATTTT
D: -
J: TRBJ2-3
V: TRBV5-4
size: -

CDR3: CAESIPSEPYEQYF
DNA: TGTGCCGAAAGCATTCCCTCTGAACCCTACGAGCAGTACTTC
D: -
J: TRBJ2-7
V: TRBV2
size: once

CDR3: CAWSVPMITRTKNIQYF
DNA: TGTGCCTGGAGTGTACCCATGATAACTAGGACCAAAAACATTCAGTACTTC
D: -
J: TRBJ2-4
V: TRBV30
size: -

CDR3: CASRSYGYTF
DNA: TGTGCCAGCAGGTCCTATGGCTACACCTTC
D: -
J: TRBJ1-2
V: TRBV28
size: -

CDR3: CASSGTGTAYPNEAFF
DNA: TGTGCCAGCAGCGGAACCGGGACAGCCTATCCGAACGAAGCTTTCTTT
D: TRBD1
J: TRBJ1-1
V: TRBV2
size: -

CDR3: CASSPTRLDTQYF
DNA: TGTGCCAGCAGTCCTACAAGACTGGATACGCAGTATTTT
D: -
J: TRBJ2-3
V: TRBV6-1
size: few

CDR3: CASSLVPDQPQHF
DNA: TGTGCCAGCAGCCTTGTCCCCGATCAGCCCCAGCATTTT
D: -
J: TRBJ1-5
V: TRBV6-5
size: -

CDR3: CASSELAGENTEAFF
DNA: TGCGCCAGCAGTGAACTAGCAGGGGAGAACACTGAAGCTTTCTTT
D: -
J: TRBJ1-1
V: TRBV10-1
size: -

CDR3: CASSYSYEQFF
DNA: TGTGCCAGCAGTTACTCATATGAGCAGTTCTTC
D: -
J: TRBJ2-1
V: TRBV6-5
size: few

CDR3: CASSLVDEQYF
DNA: TGTGCCAGCAGCTTAGTTGACGAGCAGTACTTC
D: -
J: TRBJ2-7
V: TRBV11-2
size: -

CDR3: CASSPGTRSATEAFF
DNA: TGTGCCAGCAGTCCGGGGACGAGGTCGGCCACTGAAGCTTTCTTT
D: -
J: TRBJ1-1
V: TRBV28
size: -

CDR3: CASSLPSRSYGYTF
DNA: TGTGCCAGCAGCTTACCCTCACGGTCCTATGGCTACACCTTC
D: -
J: TRBJ1-2
V: TRBV7-9
size: -

CDR3: CASSTGTGDETQYF
DNA: TGTGCCAGCAGTACCGGGACAGGCGACGAGACCCAGTACTTC
D: TRBD1
J: TRBJ2-5
V: TRBV6-5
size: -

CDR3: CASSMDRWSNYGYTF
DNA: TGTGCCAGTAGTATGGACAGGTGGTCTAACTATGGCTACACCTTC
D: TRBD1
J: TRBJ1-2
V: TRBV19
size: -

CDR3: CASSMGQGVVWNTEAFF
DNA: TGTGCCAGTAGTATGGGGCAGGGAGTGGTATGGAACACTGAAGCTTTCTTT
D: -
J: TRBJ1-1
V: TRBV19
size: -

CDR3: CASRPSEPNEKLFF
DNA: TGTGCCAGTAGACCGAGCGAGCCGAATGAAAAACTGTTTTTT
D: -
J: TRBJ1-4
V: TRBV19
size: -

CDR3: CASGPKGQERNYGYTF
DNA: TGTGCCAGCGGCCCAAAAGGGCAGGAGAGGAACTATGGCTACACCTTC
D: -
J: TRBJ1-2
V: TRBV5-4
size: -

CDR3: CASSIGGVAGGLQPQHF
DNA: TGTGCCAGTAGTATTGGGGGGGTAGCAGGGGGCCTTCAGCCCCAGCATTTT
D: TRBD1
J: TRBJ1-5
V: TRBV19
size: -

CDR3: CASSVGGSMNTEAFF
DNA: TGTGCCAGCAGCGTAGGGGGCAGTATGAACACTGAAGCTTTCTTT
D: -
J: TRBJ1-1
V: TRBV9
size: few

CDR3: CASRSDGLYGYTF
DNA: TGTGCCAGCCGTTCGGACGGGCTCTATGGCTACACCTTC
D: -
J: TRBJ1-2
V: TRBV6-1
size: few

CDR3: CASSQQPGTGLTEAFF
DNA: TGTGCCAGCAGCCAACAACCCGGGACAGGGCTCACTGAAGCTTTCTTT
D: TRBD1
J: TRBJ1-1
V: TRBV4-2
size: -

CDR3: CASSLTGTPSYNEQFF
DNA: TGTGCCAGCAGCTTGACTGGGACGCCCTCCTACAATGAGCAGTTCTTC
D: -
J: TRBJ2-1
V: TRBV13
size: -

CDR3: CASSSGTGEGVSYGYTF
DNA: TGTGCCAGCAGTTCCGGGACAGGGGAAGGAGTTAGCTATGGCTACACCTTC
D: TRBD1
J: TRBJ1-2
V: TRBV27
size: -

CDR3: CASSQANALGELFF
DNA: TGTGCCAGCAGCCAAGCAAACGCACTGGGGGAGCTGTTTTTT
D: -
J: TRBJ2-2
V: TRBV14
size: -

CDR3: CASSDGTVPYEQYF
DNA: TGTGCCAGCAGTGACGGGACAGTACCCTACGAGCAGTACTTC
D: TRBD1
J: TRBJ2-7
V: TRBV2
size: -

CDR3: CASRPGSLTYEQYF
DNA: TGTGCCAGCAGGCCGGGGAGCCTTACCTACGAGCAGTACTTC
D: -
J: TRBJ2-7
V: TRBV2
size: -

CDR3: CASSAGGADTQYF
DNA: TGTGCCAGCAGCGCAGGGGGGGCAGATACGCAGTATTTT
D: -
J: TRBJ2-3
V: TRBV6-4
size: -

CDR3: CASSEIYDNEQFF
DNA: TGTGCCAGCAGTGAAATCTATGACAATGAGCAGTTCTTC
D: -
J: TRBJ2-1
V: TRBV2
size: -

CDR3: CASSTSGEGDTQYF
DNA: TGTGCCAGCAGCACTAGCGGGGAGGGAGATACGCAGTATTTT
D: TRBD2
J: TRBJ2-3
V: TRBV6-4
size: -

CDR3: CASTSSQGTIAKNIQYF
DNA: TGTGCCAGTACCTCGTCGCAGGGGACGATAGCCAAAAACATTCAGTACTTC
D: -
J: TRBJ2-4
V: TRBV19
size: -

CDR3: CASSPGNLAKNIQYF
DNA: TGTGCCAGCAGCCCGGGCAATTTAGCCAAAAACATTCAGTACTTC
D: -
J: TRBJ2-4
V: TRBV11-2
size: once

CDR3: CASSLRDFGSYEQYF
DNA: TGTGCCAGCAGCTTAAGGGACTTCGGCTCCTACGAGCAGTACTTC
D: -
J: TRBJ2-7
V: TRBV7-9
size: medium-sized

CDR3: CASSKTGPTTEAFF
DNA: TGTGCCAGCAGCAAGACAGGGCCGACGACTGAAGCTTTCTTT
D: TRBD1
J: TRBJ1-1
V: TRBV11-3
size: -